Shown below are 30 T cell receptor beta chains from a single sample sequenced in a study of T cells in tuberculosis. The protocol was immunoSEQ multiplex PCR, while the TCRdb copy is restricted to in-frame clones and leaves out a portion. In the table there are 20,000 to 25,000 clones, roughly nine tenths of which are singletons. Sequencing was carried out using PBMCs. Receptor source: a donor between 10 and 29 years old with latent tuberculosis or without tuberculosis infection. Some clones in this sample may be carry-over from other donors' samples.

The chain carries TRBV7-9 and TRBJ1-1; D not certain. Looked up from germline, CDR1 is SEHNR and CDR2 is FQNEAQ (reference sequence). The CDR3 totals 14 residues. Trimming took off 5 bases at V and 3 bases at J, with 13 bases between the two ends. CDR3 nucleotides: TGTGCCAGCAGCCCCCGACTTGTGGACACTGAAGCTTTCTTT. Translating gives CASSPRLVDTEAFF.

The gene calls are TRBV7-8 and TRBJ2-7; a weak D match, TRBD2 (5 bases). Germline V gene sequence: CDR1 SGHVS, CDR2 FQNEAQ. The V end lost 1 base, the J end lost 0 bases, and 10 bases lay between the germline ends. This CDR3 is built from 15 residues. For the CDR3, the DNA is TGTGCCAGCAGCTTAGTCGGGGTCAGCTCCTACGAGCAGTACTTC. Its translation is CASSLVGVSSYEQYF.

The genes are TRBV7-2 and TRBJ1-2, with 12 bases identical to TRBD1. Germline V CDR1 and CDR2: SGHTA, FQGNSA. The CDR3 sequence is 15 residues long. With 3 bases clipped from V and 5 bases from J, the junction kept 4 bases outside the gene matches. CDR3 coding DNA: TGTGCCAGCAGCTTGGGACAGGGGGCGTCTTATGGCTACACCTTC. Its translation is CASSLGQGASYGYTF.

The J gene is TRBJ2-1, the V gene TRBV28, with D possibly matching TRBD2 (5 bases). This CDR3 region has 16 residues. The V and J ends lost 7 bases and 2 bases respectively, with 18 bases between them. Germline CDR1 reads MDHEN; CDR2 reads SYDVKM. The DNA of the CDR3 is TGTGCCAGCACCCTCCCTGGGAGCGGCCCCTACAATGAGCAGTTCTTC. Amino acid sequence: CASTLPGSGPYNEQFF. Full variable domain (missing parts from reference TRBV28 and TRBJ2-1): DVKVTQSSRYLVKRTGEKVFLECVQDMDHENMFWYRQDPGLGLRLIYFSYDVKMKEKGDIPEGYSVSREKKERFSLILESASTNQTSMYLCASTLPGSGPYNEQFFGPGTRLTVL.

V is TRBV19 and J is TRBJ1-2, with unresolved D. The length of the CDR3 is 12 residues. Germline loops: CDR1 LNHDA, CDR2 SQIVND (reference sequence). The V end was cut by 10 bases, the J end by 6 bases, with 15 bases between. The chain's CDR3 is CATLGGRDGYTF. DNA of the CDR3: TGTGCCACCCTGGGAGGGAGAGATGGCTACACCTTC.

This chain uses TRBV9 with TRBJ2-1; 14 nucleotides line up with TRBD2. The CDR3 has 15 residues. CDR1 is SGDLS, CDR2 YYNGEE, per germline. V was clipped by 6 bases and J by 6 bases; unmatched bases: 5. In DNA, the CDR3 is TGTGCCAGCATTGGACTAGCGGGAGGTCTCAATGAGCAGTTCTTC. Translation gives CASIGLAGGLNEQFF.

This clone came up once. The chain joins TRBV6-6 to TRBJ2-7, with D perhaps TRBD2 (5 bases). The CDR3 spans 15 residues. V was trimmed by 3 bases and J by 3 bases, leaving 15 bases between them. Germline V CDR1 and CDR2: MNHNY, SVGAGI (reference sequence). The CDR3 nucleotides are TGTGCCAGCAGTTATCGGGCGGGCAGGAACTACGAGCAGTACTTC. Its protein is CASSYRAGRNYEQYF.

In regard to this clone: The sample contains more than one DNA sequence encoding this CDR3. This sequence joins TRBV11-3 and TRBJ2-3; D remains ambiguous. Germline V gene sequence: CDR1 SGHNT, CDR2 YENEEA. Trimming shortened V by 2 bases and J by 0 bases, and 6 bases separated the two germline ends. This CDR3 is built from 14 residues. The CDR3 reads CASSLTSSTDTQYF. CDR3 DNA sequence: TGTGCCAGCAGCTTAACATCAAGCACAGATACGCAGTATTTT.

This clone came up once. V usage is TRBV28 and J usage is TRBJ1-5, with D possibly matching TRBD1 (5 bases). The V and J ends lost 7 bases and 11 bases respectively, with 27 bases between them. The CDR3 covers 16 residues. Germline lookup yields CDR1 MDHEN and CDR2 SYDVKM. CDR3 in amino acids: CASKPSRADSPLTQHF. The DNA of the CDR3 is TGTGCCAGCAAACCGAGCAGGGCGGATTCCCCATTAACCCAGCATTTT. The full variable domain, with the rest looked up from reference TRBV28 and TRBJ1-5, is DVKVTQSSRYLVKRTGEKVFLECVQDMDHENMFWYRQDPGLGLRLIYFSYDVKMKEKGDIPEGYSVSREKKERFSLILESASTNQTSMYLCASKPSRADSPLTQHFGDGTRLSIL.

The chain joins TRBV5-6 to TRBJ2-2; D is uncertain. Per the germline V gene, CDR1 is SGHDT and CDR2 is YYEEEE. The CDR3 spans 13 residues. V was pared by 4 bases and J by 7 bases, with 11 bases between. CDR3 loop: CASSTPGLGELFF. The CDR3 DNA sequence: TGTGCCAGCAGCACCCCGGGTCTCGGGGAGCTGTTTTTT.

The V and J genes are TRBV7-2 and TRBJ2-7, with 7 bases identical to TRBD2. From germline, CDR1 is SGHTA and CDR2 FQGNSA. V shed 1 base and J 4 bases; nucleotides not matched to a gene: 7. The length of the CDR3 is 15 residues. CDR3 DNA sequence: TGTGCCAGCAGCTTAGGGGGGGGACCTGGGTACGAGCAGTACTTC. It codes for CASSLGGGPGYEQYF.

The V call is TRBV2, the J call TRBJ1-6, with 12 nucleotides matching TRBD1. This CDR3 comprises 13 residues. In germline, CDR1 is SNHLY, CDR2 FYNNEI. Losses at the gene ends were 6 bases for V and 9 bases for J; bases not matched to a gene: 0. The CDR3 is CASRGQGASPLHF. In DNA, the CDR3 is TGTGCCAGCAGGGGACAGGGGGCTTCACCCCTCCACTTT.

The chain carries TRBV29-1 and TRBJ1-1; D might be TRBD1 (5 bases). V lost 3 bases and J lost 10, with 12 bases in between. The germline V gene encodes CDR1 SQVTM and CDR2 ANQGSEA. This CDR3 spans 11 amino acids. The CDR3 nucleotides read TGCAGCGTTGATTCCGGGGGTGTAGCTTTCTTT. Its protein product is CSVDSGGVAFF.

The CDR3 sequence is CASSRDSSYEQYF. For the CDR3, the DNA is TGTGCCAGCTCGCGGGACAGCTCCTACGAGCAGTACTTC. This chain links TRBV18 with TRBJ2-7, with D possibly matching TRBD1 (7 bases). Germline CDR1 and CDR2: KGHSH and LQKENI. The CDR3 length is 13 residues. V was trimmed by 6 bases and J by 0 bases, leaving 9 bases between them.

This rearrangement joins TRBV11-2 to TRBJ1-1; tentative D call: TRBD1 (5 bases). Deletions cut 2 bases from V and 11 bases from J, with 12 bases between. The CDR3 runs 12 residues. From germline, CDR1 is SGHAT and CDR2 FQNNGV. CDR3 DNA sequence: TGTGCCAGCAGCTTAAGGGAGGGGATCGCTTTCTTT. It specifies CASSLREGIAFF.

J is TRBJ2-7 and V is TRBV27; 9 nucleotides match TRBD1. The trim removed 6 bases at V and 6 bases at J, leaving 3 bases unmatched. Germline V CDR1 and CDR2: MNHEY, SMNVEV (reference sequence). CDR3 length equals 12 residues. The CDR3, as DNA: TGTGCCAGCAGGGGGACAGGGTCCGAGCAGTACTTC. It encodes CASRGTGSEQYF.

The chain employs TRBV4-1 and TRBJ1-2; D may be TRBD1 (5 bases). Per germline, CDR1 MGHRA and CDR2 YSYEKL. Trimming stripped 2 bases from V and 2 bases from J, with 12 bases between. The CDR3 has 15 amino acids. CDR3 residues: CASSQPSRGNYGYTF. CDR3 sequence (DNA): TGCGCCAGCAGCCAACCATCTCGGGGGAACTATGGCTACACCTTC.

The chain couples TRBV7-2 to TRBJ1-3; D ambiguous. CDR1 and CDR2 (germline): SGHTA, FQGNSA. CDR3 length equals 15 residues. The germline V and J ends were trimmed by 5 bases and 0 bases, with 11 bases remaining between them. The DNA for the CDR3 is TGTGCCAGCAGCCGAGCAGGAATCTCTGGAAACACCATATATTTT. Translated: CASSRAGISGNTIYF. Drawing the rest from reference TRBV7-2 and TRBJ1-3, the complete variable domain is GAGVSQSPSNKVTEKGKDVELRCDPISGHTALYWYRQSLGQGLEFLIYFQGNSAPDKSGLPSDRFSAERTGGSVSTLTIQRTQQEDSAVYLCASSRAGISGNTIYFGEGSWLTVV.

This clone was found once. The rearrangement joins TRBV19 to TRBJ2-1, with 12 nucleotides matching TRBD1. The V gene end was trimmed by 8 bases and the J gene end by 8 bases; junction bases not matched to a gene: 7. CDR1 and CDR2 from the germline V gene are LNHDA and SQIVND (reference sequence). The CDR3 is made up of 14 amino acids. The CDR3 region is CASSRDRGRDEQFF. As DNA, the CDR3 is TGTGCCAGTTCCCGGGACAGGGGGCGCGATGAGCAGTTCTTC.

This chain links TRBV27 with TRBJ2-7, with D perhaps matching TRBD2 (6 bases). This CDR3 is 13 amino acids long. Germline loops: CDR1 MNHEY, CDR2 SMNVEV (reference sequence). Trimming left V 4 bases short and J 3 bases short, with 10 bases between. Here the CDR3 DNA reads TGTGCCAGCAGTTCGGGGGTGTACTACGAGCAGTACTTC. This translates into CASSSGVYYEQYF.

The rearrangement links TRBV7-2 to TRBJ1-2; TRBD1 matches 10 bases. The CDR3 has 15 residues. Losses at the gene ends were 0 bases for V and 8 bases for J; bases not matched to a gene: 6. Germline-derived CDR1 and CDR2 are SGHTA and FQGNSA. The CDR3 spells CASSLAGQGIGGYTF. The CDR3 bases are TGTGCCAGCAGCTTAGCGGGACAGGGGATAGGGGGCTACACCTTC.

The CDR3 DNA follows: TGTGCCAGCAGCCCCGAATGGGACAGCGGAAAAGATTCTTCCTACGAGCAGTACTTC. It encodes CASSPEWDSGKDSSYEQYF. The chain links TRBV7-9 to TRBJ2-7; 7 nucleotides align to TRBD1. Germline V gene data show CDR1 as SEHNR and CDR2 as FQNEAQ (reference sequence). Trimming cost V 5 bases and J 1 base; bases outside gene matches: 20. This CDR3 has 19 amino acids.

The chain's CDR3 is CSAGGQGTEAFF. The CDR3 coding sequence is TGCAGCGCCGGCGGACAGGGGACTGAAGCTTTCTTT. The chain employs TRBV29-1 and TRBJ1-1; 9 bases match TRBD1. Trimming cost V 7 bases and J 5 bases; bases outside gene matches: 5. This CDR3 comprises 12 residues. Germline-derived CDR1 and CDR2 are SQVTM and ANQGSEA.

The V call is TRBV18, the J call TRBJ1-3; D perhaps matches TRBD1 (6 bases). This CDR3 region has 13 residues. Germline-derived CDR1 and CDR2 are KGHSH and LQKENI. Trimming took 5 bases from V and 7 from J, leaving 12 bases between them. The CDR3 region has the DNA TGTGCCAGCTCAGGGGGACAAGGGAACACCATATATTTT. This codes for CASSGGQGNTIYF.

CDR3 nucleotides: TGCGCCAGCAGCTTGGTGGCCGGGGTGAACACTGAAGCTTTCTTT. Translation: CASSLVAGVNTEAFF. The chain recombines TRBV5-1 with TRBJ1-1, with D uncertain. The CDR3 contains 15 residues. Germline values: CDR1 SGHRS, CDR2 YFSETQ. Trimming took off 0 bases at V and 0 bases at J, with 9 bases between the two ends.

The rearrangement joins TRBV19 to TRBJ1-2; D is undetermined. Trimming pared 9 bases from V and 4 bases from J, leaving 21 bases between. CDR1 is LNHDA, CDR2 SQIVND, per germline (reference sequence). This CDR3 has 15 residues. CDR3 loop: CASVSGSSLGYGYTF. The CDR3 DNA follows: TGTGCCAGCGTCTCGGGGAGCTCGTTGGGCTATGGCTACACCTTC.

The V and J genes are TRBV2 and TRBJ2-3; TRBD2 matches at 10 bases. The CDR3 length is 14 residues. Germline CDR1 is SNHLY and CDR2 is FYNNEI. J lost 0 bases, V lost 6 bases, and 0 bases had no gene match. The CDR3 DNA sequence: TGTGCCAGCAGGACTAGCGGGAGCACAGATACGCAGTATTTT. This gives the protein CASRTSGSTDTQYF.

The chain employs TRBV2 and TRBJ2-3; 10 positions match TRBD2. The CDR3 extends over 15 amino acids. V shed 7 bases, J shed 0 bases, and the junction held 4 bases outside the gene matches. Per the germline V gene, CDR1 is SNHLY and CDR2 is FYNNEI. The CDR3 sequence: CASIRAGGSTDTQYF. The CDR3 DNA reads TGTGCCAGCATTAGAGCGGGGGGGAGCACAGATACGCAGTATTTT.

The chain employs TRBV30 and TRBJ2-7; D is possibly TRBD1 (6 bases). Looked up from germline, CDR1 is GTSNPN and CDR2 is SVGIG (reference sequence). V lost 0 bases and J 5 bases, leaving 14 bases between the germline ends. The CDR3 loop spans 14 amino acids. The CDR3 nucleotides are TGTGCCTGGAGTGTATTTAGGGGGATCAACGAGCAGTACTTC. Translation gives CAWSVFRGINEQYF.

This clone came up a few times. V gene TRBV18 combines with J gene TRBJ2-3; no clear D. Germline V CDR1 and CDR2: KGHSH, LQKENI. CDR3 size: 17 residues. Trimming left V 3 bases short and J 1 base short, with 17 bases between. The CDR3 loop reads CASSPREPSAGTDTQYF. CDR3 coding DNA: TGTGCCAGCTCACCTCGCGAGCCGAGTGCGGGCACAGATACGCAGTATTTT.